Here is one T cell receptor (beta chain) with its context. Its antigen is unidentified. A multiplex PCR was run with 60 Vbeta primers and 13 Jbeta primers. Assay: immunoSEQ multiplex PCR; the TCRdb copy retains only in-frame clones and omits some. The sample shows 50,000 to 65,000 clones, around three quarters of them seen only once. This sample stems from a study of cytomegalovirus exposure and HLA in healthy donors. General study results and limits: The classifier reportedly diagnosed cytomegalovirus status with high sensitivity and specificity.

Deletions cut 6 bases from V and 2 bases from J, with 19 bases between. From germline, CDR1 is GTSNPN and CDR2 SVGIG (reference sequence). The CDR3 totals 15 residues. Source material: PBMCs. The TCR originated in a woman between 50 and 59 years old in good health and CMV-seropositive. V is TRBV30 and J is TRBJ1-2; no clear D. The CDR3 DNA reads TGTGCCTGCTACCGGGCCTATAGGAGGAACTATGGCTACACCTTC. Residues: CACYRAYRRNYGYTF.